The sequence of this T cell receptor (beta chain) was determined in a study of somatic mutations in cytotoxic T cells in rheumatoid arthritis. Study results and caveats: With age, CD8+ clonality increased in rheumatoid arthritis patients, whereas no such increase appeared in healthy controls.

The CDR3 sequence is 17 residues long. The protocol was immunoSEQ multiplex PCR, while the TCRdb copy is restricted to in-frame clones and leaves out a portion. The sample holds about 7,400 clones, around 87% seen once. In regard to this clone: Its antigen is not identified.

Sequenced sample: CD8+ T cells sorted from blood. The sequence came from a woman aged 70-85 years with rheumatoid arthritis. The chain is built from TRBV21-1 and TRBJ1-5; TRBD1, the D gene given by the table, was not confirmed from the DNA. TRBV21-1 is annotated as a pseudogene. The CDR3: CASSWGPRGLSGQPQHF. For the CDR3, the DNA is TGTGCCAGCAGCTGGGGCCCCAGGGGGCTTTCAGGGCAGCCCCAGCATTTT.